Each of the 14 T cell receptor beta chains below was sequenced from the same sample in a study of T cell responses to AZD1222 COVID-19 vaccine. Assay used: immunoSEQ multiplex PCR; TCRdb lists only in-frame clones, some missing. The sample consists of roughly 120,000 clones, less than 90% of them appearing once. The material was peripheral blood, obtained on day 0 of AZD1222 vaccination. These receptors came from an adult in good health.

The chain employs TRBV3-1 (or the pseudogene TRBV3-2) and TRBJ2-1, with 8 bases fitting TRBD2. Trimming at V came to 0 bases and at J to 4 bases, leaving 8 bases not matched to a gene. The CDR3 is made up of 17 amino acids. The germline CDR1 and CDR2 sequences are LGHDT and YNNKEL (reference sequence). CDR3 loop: CASSQDGRRGAYNEQFF. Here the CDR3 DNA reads TGTGCCAGCAGCCAAGATGGAAGGCGGGGGGCATACAATGAGCAGTTCTTC.

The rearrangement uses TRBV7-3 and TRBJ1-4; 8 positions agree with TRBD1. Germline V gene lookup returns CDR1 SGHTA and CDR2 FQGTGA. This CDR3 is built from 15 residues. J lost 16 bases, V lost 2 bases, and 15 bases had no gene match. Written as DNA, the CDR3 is TGTGCCAGCAGCTTAGGTGACAGGGGATATGAAAAATGGTTTTTT. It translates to CASSLGDRGYEKWFF.

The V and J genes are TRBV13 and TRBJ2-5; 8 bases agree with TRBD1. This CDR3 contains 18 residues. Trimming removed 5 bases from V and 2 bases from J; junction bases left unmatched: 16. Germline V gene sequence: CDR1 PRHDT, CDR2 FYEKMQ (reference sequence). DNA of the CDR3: TGTGCCAGCAGCCCCGGAGGACAGGGTGAGGGTGAGCAAGAGACCCAGTACTTC. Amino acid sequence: CASSPGGQGEGEQETQYF.

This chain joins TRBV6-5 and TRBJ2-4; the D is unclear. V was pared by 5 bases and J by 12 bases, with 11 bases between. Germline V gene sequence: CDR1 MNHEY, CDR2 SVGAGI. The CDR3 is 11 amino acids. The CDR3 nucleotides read TGTGCCAGCAGTCTTGGACGGACTCAGTACTTC. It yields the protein CASSLGRTQYF.

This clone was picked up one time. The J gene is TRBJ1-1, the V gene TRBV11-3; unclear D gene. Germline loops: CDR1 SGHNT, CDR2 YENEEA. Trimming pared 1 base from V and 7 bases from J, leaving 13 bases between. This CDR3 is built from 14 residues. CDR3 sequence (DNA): TGTGCCAGCAGCTTAGCCACCTCGGGTTATGAAGCTTTCTTT. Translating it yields CASSLATSGYEAFF.

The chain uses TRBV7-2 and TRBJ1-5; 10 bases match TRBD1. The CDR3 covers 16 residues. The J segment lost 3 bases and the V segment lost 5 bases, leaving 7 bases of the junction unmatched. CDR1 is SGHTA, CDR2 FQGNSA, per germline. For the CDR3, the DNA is TGTGCCAGCAGCACACGGGGACAGGGGTTCAATCAGCCCCAGCATTTT. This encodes CASSTRGQGFNQPQHF.

The CDR3 DNA reads as TGTGCCAGCAGCCCCACAGGGCCCTACAATGAGCAGTTCTTC. Encoded protein: CASSPTGPYNEQFF. The chain joins TRBV6-5 to TRBJ2-1; D is possibly TRBD1 (6 bases). There are 14 residues in the CDR3. Germline V gene lookup returns CDR1 MNHEY and CDR2 SVGAGI. V gave up 6 bases and J gave up 2 bases, with 11 bases separating them.

The CDR3, as DNA: TGTGCCAGTAGTATCGAGACGGCATACAATGAGCAGTTCTTC. Translating it yields CASSIETAYNEQFF. The chain is built from TRBV19 and TRBJ2-1; D gene uncertain. Per the germline V gene, CDR1 is LNHDA and CDR2 is SQIVND (reference sequence). The CDR3 covers 14 residues. Between the trimmed V and J ends, which lost 3 bases and 4 bases, there was a span of 10 bases.

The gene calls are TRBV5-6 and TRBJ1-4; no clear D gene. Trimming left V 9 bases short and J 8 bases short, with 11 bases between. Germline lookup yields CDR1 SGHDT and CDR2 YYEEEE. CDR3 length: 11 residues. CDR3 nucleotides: TGTGCCACCTGTTTGGGGGAAAAACTGTTTTTT. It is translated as CATCLGEKLFF.

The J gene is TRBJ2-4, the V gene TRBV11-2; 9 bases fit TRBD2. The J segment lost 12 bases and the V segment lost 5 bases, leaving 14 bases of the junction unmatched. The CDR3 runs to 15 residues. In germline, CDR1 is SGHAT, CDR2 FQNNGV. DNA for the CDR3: TGTGCCAGCAGCCATAACAATGTGGCGGGAGGGAATCAGTACTTC. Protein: CASSHNNVAGGNQYF.

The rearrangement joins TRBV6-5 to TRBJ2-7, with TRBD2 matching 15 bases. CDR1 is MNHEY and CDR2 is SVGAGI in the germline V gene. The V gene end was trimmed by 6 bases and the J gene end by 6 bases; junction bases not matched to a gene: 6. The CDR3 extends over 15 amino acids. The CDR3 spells CASRLLGLAGGEQYF. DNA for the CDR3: TGTGCCAGCAGACTCCTGGGACTAGCGGGAGGCGAGCAGTACTTC.

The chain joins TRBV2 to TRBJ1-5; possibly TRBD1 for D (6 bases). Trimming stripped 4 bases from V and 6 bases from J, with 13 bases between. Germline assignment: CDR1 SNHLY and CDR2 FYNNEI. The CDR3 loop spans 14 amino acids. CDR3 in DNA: TGTGCCAGCAGTGGGACAGCTGCCGGTCAGCCCCAGCATTTT. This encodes CASSGTAAGQPQHF.

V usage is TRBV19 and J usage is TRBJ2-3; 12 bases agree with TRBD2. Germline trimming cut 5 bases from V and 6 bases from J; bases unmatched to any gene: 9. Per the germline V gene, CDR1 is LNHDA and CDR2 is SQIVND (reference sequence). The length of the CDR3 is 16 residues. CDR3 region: CASSSASGGAWDTQYF. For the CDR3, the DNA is TGTGCCAGTAGTTCGGCTAGCGGGGGGGCCTGGGATACGCAGTATTTT.

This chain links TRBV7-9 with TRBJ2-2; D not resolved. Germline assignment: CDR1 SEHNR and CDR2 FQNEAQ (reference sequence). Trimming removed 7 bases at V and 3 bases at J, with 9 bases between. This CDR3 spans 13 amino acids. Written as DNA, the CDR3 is TGTGCCAGCAAGAAAACTGACACCGGGGAGCTGTTTTTT. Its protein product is CASKKTDTGELFF.